This T cell receptor (beta chain) is from a study of cytomegalovirus exposure and HLA in healthy donors. To note about this clone: No antigen is known for it.

Researchers ran the PCR with 60 Vbeta and 13 Jbeta primers. This table comes from immunoSEQ multiplex PCR, and its TCRdb copy is limited to in-frame clones, with some not included. The data hold 170,000 or so clones, with around 80% observed a single time. Study outcomes and limitations: Many donors shared some public TCRs, even though most TCR sequences were rare.

The source material was PBMCs. This TCR came from a woman in her forties or fifties in good health and CMV-seronegative.

CDR3 residues: CSVELADPYEQYF. CDR3 DNA: TGCAGCGTTGAACTAGCGGATCCCTACGAGCAGTACTTC. The rearrangement uses TRBV29-1 and TRBJ2-7; 7 bases map to TRBD2. Germline V gives CDR1 SQVTM, CDR2 ANQGSEA. V gave up 2 bases and J gave up 2 bases; unmatched junction bases: 3. The CDR3 is 13 residues long.